What follows describes a single T cell receptor (beta chain). The target antigen is unknown. V was pared by 5 bases and J by 1 base, with 7 bases of the junction left unmatched. There are 15 residues in the CDR3. CDR1 and CDR2 (germline): MNHEY, SMNVEV (reference sequence). Only in-frame clones appear in the TCRdb table, and some are missing; sequencing was by immunoSEQ multiplex PCR. The table lists 130,000 to 150,000 clones, 85% to 90% of them singletons. This entry belongs to a study of cytomegalovirus exposure and HLA in healthy donors. Study as a whole: A subsequent analysis reported that the roughly 130 validation repertoires were produced on the same platform that had also been used for the 600 to 800 first-cohort repertoires. Findings and limits, study-wide: As was reported, the classifier diagnosed cytomegalovirus status with high specificity and sensitivity.

The origin of this receptor is a woman aged 25 to 45 in good health and CMV-seropositive. The sequenced sample consisted of PBMCs. J is TRBJ2-7 and V is TRBV27; 8 nucleotides line up with TRBD1. DNA of the CDR3: TGTGCCAGCAGTCGTACAGGGGGTAGGTCCTACGAGCAGTACTTC. This sequence encodes CASSRTGGRSYEQYF.